This T cell receptor beta chain stems from a study of cytomegalovirus exposure and HLA in healthy donors. Sequenced by immunoSEQ multiplex PCR; TCRdb stores in-frame clones only, minus some. The sample consists of 150,000 to 200,000 clones, about 88% of them appearing once. Germline V gives CDR1 KGHSH, CDR2 LQKENI. The CDR3 consists of 14 residues. This clone is deemed medium-sized. At one of its ends the junction is not consistent with the germline gene, which may arise from a read error. This TCR came from a woman aged 18-29 years in good health and CMV-seronegative. The chain has TRBV18 and TRBJ1-1, with TRBD1 matching 9 bases. Sequencing input: PBMCs. DNA of the CDR3: TGTGCCAGCTCATCCGGGACAGGGAACCCTGAAGCTTTCTTT. As protein: CASSSGTGNPEAFF.